Below are 26 T cell receptor beta chains sequenced from a single sample in a study of blood T cell repertoires in COVID-19. Clones were sequenced by immunoSEQ multiplex PCR, and TCRdb holds only the in-frame ones, with some missing. The table records 130,000 or so clones, around 84% of them present only once. Material for sequencing was peripheral blood. The source is a man younger than 45 with COVID-19, enrolled during active disease.

This clone was counted between two and nine times. The chain recombines TRBV4-1 with TRBJ1-2; TRBD1 aligns across 10 bases. V was pared by 4 bases and J by 7 bases, with 6 bases of the junction left unmatched. The CDR3 has 14 amino acids. Germline CDR1 is MGHRA and CDR2 is YSYEKL. The CDR3 spells CASSPVGQGVGYTF. The CDR3, as DNA: TGCGCCAGCAGCCCTGTTGGACAGGGGGTTGGCTACACCTTC.

V gene TRBV7-2 combines with J gene TRBJ2-3, with D possibly being TRBD1 (6 bases). V lost 7 bases and J lost 2, with 13 bases in between. Germline values: CDR1 SGHTA, CDR2 FQGNSA. CDR3 size: 14 residues. CDR3 DNA sequence: TGTGCCAGCAAATCGGACAGATACACAGATACGCAGTATTTT. Protein sequence: CASKSDRYTDTQYF.

The chain links TRBV11-2 to TRBJ2-5, with 8 bases identical to TRBD2. Losses at the gene ends were 5 bases for V and 2 bases for J; bases not matched to a gene: 7. The CDR3 is 15 residues long. The germline V gene has CDR1 SGHAT and CDR2 FQNNGV. CDR3 DNA: TGTGCCAGCAGCGTCACGCGGGGGGCACAAGAGACCCAGTACTTC. Translating gives CASSVTRGAQETQYF.

This rearrangement joins TRBV30 to TRBJ2-3; D perhaps matches TRBD2 (6 bases). Germline assignment: CDR1 GTSNPN and CDR2 SVGIG (reference sequence). There are 16 residues in the CDR3. Between the trimmed V and J ends, which lost 0 bases and 8 bases, there was a span of 21 bases. CDR3 sequence: CAWSVGLASYRSTQYF. In DNA, the CDR3 is TGTGCCTGGAGTGTAGGGCTAGCGTCATATAGGAGTACGCAGTATTTT. Full variable domain (rest looked up from reference TRBV30 and TRBJ2-3): SQTIHQWPATLVQPVGSPLSLECTVEGTSNPNLYWYRQAAGRGLQLLFYSVGIGQISSEVPQNLSASRPQDRQFILSSKKLLLSDSGFYLCAWSVGLASYRSTQYFGPGTRLTVL.

The V gene is TRBV12-3 or TRBV12-4, the J gene TRBJ2-1, with D possibly matching TRBD1 (6 bases). The V and J ends lost 4 bases and 7 bases respectively, with 11 bases between them. The CDR3 length is 13 residues. The CDR3 DNA sequence: TGTGCCAGCAGTTATAATCAGGGGAATGAGCAGTTCTTC. Its protein is CASSYNQGNEQFF.

Here the CDR3 reads CASSSALAGGPDEQFF. CDR3 in DNA: TGTGCCAGCAGCTCAGCACTAGCGGGAGGTCCCGATGAGCAGTTCTTC. The V and J genes are TRBV5-4 and TRBJ2-1; 12 positions match TRBD2. Germline CDR1 reads SGHNT; CDR2 reads YYREEE (reference sequence). The trim removed 3 bases at V and 8 bases at J, leaving 9 bases unmatched. This CDR3 region has 16 residues.

This chain's CDR3 is CSHSGQLNTEAFF. The CDR3 DNA sequence: TGCAGCCATTCCGGACAGTTAAACACTGAAGCTTTCTTT. This chain uses TRBV29-1 with TRBJ1-1; possibly TRBD1 for D (6 bases). The CDR3 consists of 13 residues. Germline assignment: CDR1 SQVTM and CDR2 ANQGSEA. The ends were cut back, 8 bases at V and 2 bases at J, with 15 bases in the middle.

The rearrangement uses TRBV5-6 and TRBJ1-5; 8 bases align to TRBD1. The germline CDR1 and CDR2 sequences are SGHDT and YYEEEE. V lost 4 bases, J lost 3 bases, and 9 bases stayed unmatched. CDR3 length: 16 amino acids. The chain's CDR3 is CASSAGAGGSNQPQHF. The CDR3, as DNA: TGTGCCAGCAGCGCAGGGGCAGGGGGCTCCAATCAGCCCCAGCATTTT.

In this sample, this clone turned up a few times. The chain links TRBV28 to TRBJ1-2; tentative D call: TRBD1 (6 bases). This CDR3 region has 11 residues. CDR1 and CDR2 (germline): MDHEN, SYDVKM. V was cut by 5 bases and J by 8 bases, with 9 bases left in between. Here the CDR3 reads CASSGGIGYTF. The CDR3 DNA follows: TGTGCCAGCAGTGGGGGCATAGGCTACACCTTC.

This chain links TRBV29-1 with TRBJ1-1; D gene unclear. Trimming cost V 4 bases and J 1 base, with 7 bases left between them. The CDR3 spans 12 residues. Germline V CDR1 and CDR2: SQVTM, ANQGSEA. In DNA form, the CDR3 reads TGCAGCGTTGTTCTAGGGAACACTGAAGCTTTCTTT. This encodes CSVVLGNTEAFF. Full variable domain (missing parts from reference TRBV29-1 and TRBJ1-1): SAVISQKPSRDICQRGTSLTIQCQVDSQVTMMFWYRQQPGQSLTLIATANQGSEATYESGFVIDKFPISRPNLTFSTLTVSNMSPEDSSIYLCSVVLGNTEAFFGQGTRLTVV.

This chain uses TRBV15 with TRBJ2-5, with D uncertain. This CDR3 comprises 13 residues. The germline V and J ends were trimmed by 4 bases and 4 bases, with 10 bases remaining between them. The germline gives CDR1 LNHNV, CDR2 YYDKDF (reference sequence). The CDR3 region is CATSTGGGETQYF. DNA of the CDR3: TGTGCCACCAGCACCGGCGGTGGAGAGACCCAGTACTTC. Full variable domain (rest looked up from reference TRBV15 and TRBJ2-5): DAMVIQNPRYQVTQFGKPVTLSCSQTLNHNVMYWYQQKSSQAPKLLFHYYDKDFNNEADTPDNFQSRRPNTSFCFLDIRSPGLGDTAMYLCATSTGGGETQYFGPGTRLLVL.

The V and J genes are TRBV19 and TRBJ1-5; maybe TRBD1 (6 bases). V gave up 1 base and J gave up 6 bases, with 13 bases separating them. This CDR3 spans 15 amino acids. Germline loops: CDR1 LNHDA, CDR2 SQIVND (reference sequence). CDR3 amino acids: CASSIVVTGTQPQHF. CDR3 bases: TGTGCCAGTAGTATAGTGGTTACAGGGACTCAGCCCCAGCATTTT.

This rearrangement joins TRBV27 to TRBJ2-1, with 7 bases aligning to TRBD2. Trimming removed 2 bases from V and 0 bases from J; junction bases left unmatched: 4. The V gene's germline CDR1 is MNHEY and CDR2 SMNVEV (reference sequence). The CDR3 runs to 16 residues. This CDR3 is CASSLLAASSYNEQFF. Here the CDR3 DNA reads TGTGCCAGCAGTTTACTAGCGGCTAGCTCCTACAATGAGCAGTTCTTC.

This chain uses TRBV11-1 with TRBJ1-1; 8 nucleotides match TRBD1. The V gene's germline CDR1 is SGHAT and CDR2 FQDESV (reference sequence). This CDR3 comprises 14 residues. J gave up 7 bases and V 5 bases, and 9 bases lay outside the gene matches. CDR3 loop: CASSKTGDGIEAFF. CDR3 DNA: TGTGCCAGCAGCAAGACAGGGGATGGAATTGAAGCTTTCTTT.

The CDR3 region has the DNA TGTGCCAGCAGCCCTACAAGGACACATCACGTCCTGACTTTC. It is translated as CASSPTRTHHVLTF. The chain combines TRBV28 with TRBJ2-6; possibly TRBD1 for D (5 bases). Trimming took off 6 bases at V and 11 bases at J, with 17 bases between the two ends. Germline V gene data show CDR1 as MDHEN and CDR2 as SYDVKM. This CDR3 spans 14 amino acids.

This chain uses TRBV2 with TRBJ2-5; 7 nucleotides match TRBD1. CDR1 and CDR2 from the germline V gene are SNHLY and FYNNEI. The CDR3 has 14 amino acids. The V segment lost 4 bases and the J segment 3 bases; nucleotides outside the gene matches: 5. The CDR3 loop is CASSVGQREETQYF. The DNA for the CDR3 is TGTGCCAGCAGTGTGGGACAGAGAGAAGAGACCCAGTACTTC.

CDR3 nucleotides: TGTGCCAGCAGCCTCAAAGGTAGGGGGGGTCGGGGGAATCAGCCCCAGCATTTT. It specifies CASSLKGRGGRGNQPQHF. The V call is TRBV3-1 (or the pseudogene TRBV3-2), the J call TRBJ1-5; a possible D gene is TRBD1 (6 bases). From germline, CDR1 is LGHDT and CDR2 YNNKEL (reference sequence). CDR3 length: 18 residues. V was trimmed by 4 bases and J by 4 bases, leaving 23 bases between them.

This clone was counted between two and nine times. The CDR3 protein is CSVDSARLLSTEAFF. The DNA of the CDR3 is TGCAGCGTTGACTCTGCCAGACTTCTTTCCACTGAAGCTTTCTTT. The chain combines TRBV29-1 with TRBJ1-1; no clear D gene. This CDR3 has 15 residues. The germline gives CDR1 SQVTM, CDR2 ANQGSEA. Trimming removed 3 bases at V and 4 bases at J, with 18 bases between. Full variable domain (rest looked up from reference TRBV29-1 and TRBJ1-1): SAVISQKPSRDICQRGTSLTIQCQVDSQVTMMFWYRQQPGQSLTLIATANQGSEATYESGFVIDKFPISRPNLTFSTLTVSNMSPEDSSIYLCSVDSARLLSTEAFFGQGTRLTVV.

DNA for the CDR3: TGTGCCAGCAGCTTGGAGGGACAGAACACTGAAGCTTTCTTT. This codes for CASSLEGQNTEAFF. The genes are TRBV5-5 and TRBJ1-1; D is perhaps TRBD1 (6 bases). There are 14 residues in the CDR3. Germline CDR1 SGHKS, CDR2 YYEKEE (reference sequence). The V end lost 0 bases, the J end lost 1 base, and 7 bases lay between the germline ends.

This chain joins TRBV29-1 and TRBJ2-2, with D maybe TRBD1 (6 bases). The CDR3 totals 13 residues. V was cut by 6 bases and J by 4 bases, with 12 bases left in between. The V gene's germline CDR1 is SQVTM and CDR2 ANQGSEA. The CDR3 reads CSVLTGSTGELFF. In nucleotides, the CDR3 is TGCAGCGTCCTGACAGGTTCCACCGGGGAGCTGTTTTTT.

The chain has TRBV9 and TRBJ2-7; D may be TRBD1 (6 bases). The germline V and J ends were trimmed by 0 bases and 3 bases, with 7 bases remaining between them. The CDR3 covers 13 residues. Germline V gene lookup returns CDR1 SGDLS and CDR2 YYNGEE. The CDR3 DNA reads as TGTGCCAGCAGCGTAGGGGACAACTACGAGCAGTACTTC. Its protein product is CASSVGDNYEQYF.

The chain couples TRBV6-5 to TRBJ2-3; D might be TRBD1 (6 bases). V was shortened by 6 bases and J by 4 bases, with 8 bases between the two germline ends. The germline CDR1 and CDR2 sequences are MNHEY and SVGAGI. CDR3 size: 12 residues. The CDR3 region is CASSRQADTQYF. CDR3 in DNA: TGTGCCAGCAGCCGACAGGCAGATACGCAGTATTTT.

The chain uses TRBV27 and TRBJ1-6; D gene uncertain. The CDR3 extends over 16 amino acids. V lost 3 bases and J lost 5, with 14 bases in between. CDR1 and CDR2 from the germline V gene are MNHEY and SMNVEV (reference sequence). The CDR3 DNA reads TGTGCCAGCAGTTTCGGGTTACTGGATGATAATTCACCCCTCCACTTT. This gives the protein CASSFGLLDDNSPLHF.

This sequence joins TRBV4-1 and TRBJ2-6; tentatively, D is TRBD1 (5 bases). The germline V and J ends were trimmed by 0 bases and 2 bases, with 20 bases remaining between them. The CDR3 length is 20 residues. Germline CDR1 is MGHRA and CDR2 is YSYEKL. CDR3 loop: CASSQDRGRAPAPGANVLTF. The CDR3 nucleotides read TGCGCCAGCAGCCAAGATAGGGGCAGGGCCCCGGCTCCTGGGGCCAACGTCCTGACTTTC.

This clone was seen just once. The chain employs TRBV12-3 or TRBV12-4 and TRBJ2-7; maybe TRBD2 (6 bases). The CDR3 contains 12 residues. V dropped 3 bases and J dropped 6 bases, with 9 bases sitting between them. The CDR3 loop reads CASSLGRIEQYF. For the CDR3, the DNA is TGTGCCAGCAGTTTGGGGAGGATCGAGCAGTACTTC.

The CDR3 DNA sequence: TGTGCCAGCAGTGAATTCCAGGGGGAGGTAGATACGCAGTATTTT. Residues: CASSEFQGEVDTQYF. The V gene is TRBV2, the J gene TRBJ2-3; tentative D call: TRBD1 (7 bases). Germline V gene data show CDR1 as SNHLY and CDR2 as FYNNEI. CDR3 length equals 15 residues. Trimming took 2 bases from V and 5 from J, leaving 14 bases between them.